The present entry profiles one T cell receptor beta chain with its context. Its antigen is not identified. This entry is derived from a study of cytomegalovirus exposure and HLA in healthy donors. Findings and limits, study-wide: The finding came from a later analysis; first-cohort TCR clusters tended to co-occur in the roughly 110 validation repertoires.

Germline V lookup: CDR1 MDHEN, CDR2 SYDVKM. This CDR3 is built from 12 residues. V was clipped by 7 bases and J by 4 bases, with 8 bases between them. TCRdb's copy holds only in-frame clones and misses some; the assay was immunoSEQ multiplex PCR. This table holds over 150,000 clones, 85% to 90% found once. Sequenced sample: PBMCs. This clonotype originated in a man in his late teens or twenties in good health and CMV-seropositive. The chain has TRBV28 and TRBJ1-5; D may be TRBD1 (5 bases). CDR3 protein: CASTRDNQPQHF. CDR3 bases: TGTGCCAGCACCAGGGATAATCAGCCCCAGCATTTT.